This is a list of T cell receptor beta chains from one sample in a study of Ad26.COV2.S vaccination and SARS-CoV-2 variants. Sequencing used immunoSEQ multiplex PCR; TCRdb keeps in-frame clones, though not all of them. The sample gives some 350,000 clones, 75% to 90% of which show up once; 4.5% to 5.5% is in the top ten. Sequencing used peripheral blood, obtained in a trial of Ad26.COV2.S vaccine versus placebo. These TCRs come from a person aged 18-65 years who received the Ad26.COV2.S COVID-19 vaccine or a placebo. CDR3s include the opening cysteine and the closing phenylalanine or tryptophan. A D gene is named only where the DNA matches it firmly. Not all rows give a size; the values are once, few, many and, for expanded clones, a class.

d_call j_call v_call clone_size cdr3_nt cdr3_aa
TRBD1 TRBJ2-7 TRBV19 . TGTGCCAGTAGTTCCCGACAGGGATTTGGAGGCTACGAGCAGTACTTC CASSSRQGFGGYEQYF
. TRBJ2-2 TRBV2 . TGTGCCACCCTGGACTGGACCACCGGGGAGCTGTTTTTT CATLDWTTGELFF
. TRBJ1-5 TRBV6-2/TRBV6-3 few TGTGCCAGCAGTTCCACCCTGACAGGCGGTCAGCCCCAGCATTTT CASSSTLTGGQPQHF
TRBD1 TRBJ1-1 TRBV7-9 . TGTGCCAGCAGACCTCGGAGGGGGCAGATGAACACTGAAGCTTTCTTT CASRPRRGQMNTEAFF
. TRBJ2-3 TRBV5-4 . TGTGCCAGCAGCTTTGCTGTGGGGGGAAGCACAGATACGCAGTATTTT CASSFAVGGSTDTQYF
. TRBJ2-2 TRBV5-4 . TGTGCCAGCAGCGATGGGCTTTGGGCGGGGAAAACCGGGGAGCTGTTTTTT CASSDGLWAGKTGELFF
TRBD1 TRBJ2-3 TRBV5-1 . TGCGCCAGCAGCTTGATCGGACAGGTCTTGTACACAGATACGCAGTATTTT CASSLIGQVLYTDTQYF
. TRBJ1-5 TRBV5-1 . TGCGCCAGCAGCTTGGAGGGGGAGGTAAATCAGCCCCAGCATTTT CASSLEGEVNQPQHF
. TRBJ2-5 TRBV3-1/TRBV3-2 . TGTGCCAGCAGCCATCTCGGAGAGACCCAGTACTTC CASSHLGETQYF
. TRBJ2-1 TRBV2 few TGTGCCAGCACTGGAGGGACGACCGGGTCCTACAATGAGCAGTTCTTC CASTGGTTGSYNEQFF
. TRBJ1-2 TRBV4-1 . TGCGCCAGCAGCCAAGATCGACTTCTCATCTATGGCTACACCTTC CASSQDRLLIYGYTF
TRBD1 TRBJ1-2 TRBV10-3 . TGTGCCATCAGAGCAGGGGGGGTATACCATGGCTACACCTTC CAIRAGGVYHGYTF
. TRBJ1-6 TRBV27 . TGTGCCAGCAGTTTCAGAGGAACAAATTCACCCCTCCACTTT CASSFRGTNSPLHF
. TRBJ1-2 TRBV6-5 . TGTGCCAGCAGTTACTCGTTCGGAGGTTTGAACGGCTACACCTTC CASSYSFGGLNGYTF
. TRBJ2-2 TRBV7-9 . TGTGCCAGCAGCTTGACAGGAGTCGGGGAGCTGTTTTTT CASSLTGVGELFF
TRBD1 TRBJ1-1 TRBV7-6 . TGTGCCAGCAGCTTAACCAGGGGGACTGAAGCTTTCTTT CASSLTRGTEAFF
. TRBJ2-5 TRBV27 . TGTGCCAGCCGGGACCCAGGGGAGACCCAGTACTTC CASRDPGETQYF
. TRBJ2-3 TRBV28 . TGTGCCAGCAGTTTATCCATAAGTCCGGATACGCAGTATTTT CASSLSISPDTQYF
TRBD2 TRBJ2-5 TRBV4-1 . TGCGCCAGCAGCCGGCCCTCCCTAGCGGTGGCAGGAGAGACCCAGTACTTC CASSRPSLAVAGETQYF
TRBD1 TRBJ2-7 TRBV12-3/TRBV12-4 . TGTGCCAGCAGCCGAACTACAGGGGACGAGCAGTACTTC CASSRTTGDEQYF
TRBD2 TRBJ2-1 TRBV18 . TGTGCCAGCTCACCTCCGGGACTAGTAACCTATGAGCAGTTCTTC CASSPPGLVTYEQFF
TRBD1 TRBJ1-2 TRBV19 . TGTGCCAGTAGTATAGTGTTCACCGACAGGGAGGATGGCTACACCTTC CASSIVFTDREDGYTF
. TRBJ1-1 TRBV18 few TGTGCCAGCTCACCACATGCTGGATTAAAGGAAACTTTCTTT CASSPHAGLKETFF
TRBD1 TRBJ1-3 TRBV28 . TGTGCCAGCAGCATTATGGGACAGACTGCTGGGTACACCATATATTTT CASSIMGQTAGYTIYF
TRBD1 TRBJ2-2 TRBV24-1 . TGTGCCACCAGTGACCCGGGACAGGGCCCCACCGGGGAGCTGTTTTTT CATSDPGQGPTGELFF
TRBD2 TRBJ2-1 TRBV19 . TGTGCCAGTAGTGCAGGGACTAGCTTAGGTGGGGAGCAGTTCTTC CASSAGTSLGGEQFF
. TRBJ1-1 TRBV4-3 . TGCGCCAGCAGCCAAGACCCGGGGGACACTGAAGCTTTCTTT CASSQDPGDTEAFF
. TRBJ1-2 TRBV13 . TGTGCCAGCAGCTCTAATGACAGACTATCAAACTATGGCTACACCTTC CASSSNDRLSNYGYTF
. TRBJ2-5 TRBV5-4 . TGTGCCAGCAGCGTGAGACTAGGTTTGGAAGAGACCCAGTACTTC CASSVRLGLEETQYF
. TRBJ1-5 TRBV4-1 . TGCGCCAGCAGCCAAGCGGGGCCTCAGCCCCAGCATTTT CASSQAGPQPQHF
. TRBJ2-1 TRBV5-6 . TGTGCCAGCAGCTTGGCAGGGGGAGGTAAAGAAAATGAGCAGTTCTTC CASSLAGGGKENEQFF
TRBD1 TRBJ2-1 TRBV2 . TGTGCCAGCACCAGGACAGGGCCGAGAACAAACAATGAGCAGTTCTTC CASTRTGPRTNNEQFF
. TRBJ1-5 TRBV6-5 . TGTGCCAGCAGTTACTCCTTTAATCAGCCCCAGCATTTT CASSYSFNQPQHF
. TRBJ2-1 TRBV7-2 . TGTGCCAGCAGCTTAGACGGTCGAGGGGGGCCCCGGAATGAGCAGTTCTTC CASSLDGRGGPRNEQFF
. TRBJ2-2 TRBV5-8 . TGTGCCAGCGGACTACCGGGACGGCCGACCGGGGAGCTGTTTTTT CASGLPGRPTGELFF
TRBD1 TRBJ1-2 TRBV27 . TGTGCCAGCAGAACAACCGGGACAGGAAGGGGCTATGGCTACACCTTC CASRTTGTGRGYGYTF
. TRBJ2-3 TRBV28 . TGTGCCAGCAGTTCCAGGGGAGCAGATACGCAGTATTTT CASSSRGADTQYF
TRBD2 TRBJ2-5 TRBV29-1 . TGCAGCGTCTCAGCGACTAGCGGGCCTCAAGAGACCCAGTACTTC CSVSATSGPQETQYF
TRBD1 TRBJ2-7 TRBV11-2 . TGTGCCAGCAGCTTATTTGCAGGGGGCGAGCAGTACTTC CASSLFAGGEQYF
. TRBJ1-4 TRBV28 . TGTGCCAGCAGATATAGTACTAATGAAAAACTGTTTTTT CASRYSTNEKLFF
. TRBJ1-1 TRBV16 . TGTGCCAGCAGCCAATCAATTACGAACACTGAAGCTTTCTTT CASSQSITNTEAFF
TRBD1 TRBJ1-1 TRBV18 once TGTGCCAGCTCACCATCTAGGACAGGGAACACTGAAGCTTTCTTT CASSPSRTGNTEAFF
. TRBJ1-1 TRBV29-1 . TGCAGCGTCCTACAGCTTTTGAACACTGAAGCTTTCTTT CSVLQLLNTEAFF
. TRBJ2-7 TRBV6-2/TRBV6-3 . TGTGCCAGCAGTCTATCCGGGACCGATCACGAGCAGTACTTC CASSLSGTDHEQYF
. TRBJ1-2 TRBV19 . TGTGCCAGTAGTATAAGGCCCCCGGGCTATGGCTACACCTTC CASSIRPPGYGYTF
TRBD1 TRBJ1-1 TRBV9 . TGTGCCAGCAGCGTAGAGGGGGCGGGCACTGAAGCTTTCTTT CASSVEGAGTEAFF
. TRBJ2-1 TRBV12-3/TRBV12-4 . TGTGCCAGCACCTTGGGGGGCACGGATGAGCAGTTCTTC CASTLGGTDEQFF
. TRBJ1-5 TRBV7-8 . TGTGCCAGCAGCTTACGACAGCCCAATCAGCCCCAGCATTTT CASSLRQPNQPQHF
TRBD1 TRBJ1-6 TRBV18 . TGTGCCAGCTCACCCACCAGGGGGGGGTCCCTCCACTTT CASSPTRGGSLHF
. TRBJ1-2 TRBV7-2 . TGTGCCAGCAGCGCCCCAGGATTGAACTATGGCTACACCTTC CASSAPGLNYGYTF
TRBD2 TRBJ2-1 TRBV28 . TGTGCCAGCAGTTTAGAGCGGGGGCGATCCTACAATGAGCAGTTCTTC CASSLERGRSYNEQFF